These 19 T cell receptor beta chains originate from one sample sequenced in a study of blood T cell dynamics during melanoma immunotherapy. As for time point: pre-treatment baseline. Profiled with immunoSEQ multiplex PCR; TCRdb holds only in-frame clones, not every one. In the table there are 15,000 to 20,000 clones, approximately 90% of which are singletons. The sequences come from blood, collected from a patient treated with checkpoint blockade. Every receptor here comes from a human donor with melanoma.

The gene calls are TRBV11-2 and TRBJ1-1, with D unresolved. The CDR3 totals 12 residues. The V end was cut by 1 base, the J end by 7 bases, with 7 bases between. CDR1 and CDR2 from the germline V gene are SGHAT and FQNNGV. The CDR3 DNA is TGTGCCAGCAGCTTAGGGCGGCATGAAGCTTTCTTT. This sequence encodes CASSLGRHEAFF.

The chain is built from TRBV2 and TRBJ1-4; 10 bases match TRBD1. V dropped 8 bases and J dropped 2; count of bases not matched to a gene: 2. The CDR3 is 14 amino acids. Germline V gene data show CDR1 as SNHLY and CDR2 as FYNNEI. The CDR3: CASDRGHTNEKLFF. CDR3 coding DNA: TGTGCCAGCGACAGGGGGCACACTAATGAAAAACTGTTTTTT.

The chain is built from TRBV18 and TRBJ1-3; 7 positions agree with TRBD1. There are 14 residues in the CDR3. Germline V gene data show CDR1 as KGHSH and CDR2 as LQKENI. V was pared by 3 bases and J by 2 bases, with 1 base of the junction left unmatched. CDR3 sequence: CASSPTGTGNTIYF. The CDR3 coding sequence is TGTGCCAGCTCACCGACAGGGACTGGAAACACCATATATTTT.

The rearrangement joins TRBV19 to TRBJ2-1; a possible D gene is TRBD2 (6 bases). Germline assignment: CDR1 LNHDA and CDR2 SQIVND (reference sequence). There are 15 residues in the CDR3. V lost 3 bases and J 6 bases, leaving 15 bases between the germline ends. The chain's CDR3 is CASSIETRSGNEQFF. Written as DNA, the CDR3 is TGTGCCAGTAGTATTGAGACTAGGAGTGGCAATGAGCAGTTCTTC.

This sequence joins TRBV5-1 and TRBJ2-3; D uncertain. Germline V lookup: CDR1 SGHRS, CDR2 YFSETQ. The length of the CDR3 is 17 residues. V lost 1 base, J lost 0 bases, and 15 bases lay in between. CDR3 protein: CASSLLGTATSTDTQYF. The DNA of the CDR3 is TGCGCCAGCAGCTTGTTAGGCACGGCTACTAGCACAGATACGCAGTATTTT.

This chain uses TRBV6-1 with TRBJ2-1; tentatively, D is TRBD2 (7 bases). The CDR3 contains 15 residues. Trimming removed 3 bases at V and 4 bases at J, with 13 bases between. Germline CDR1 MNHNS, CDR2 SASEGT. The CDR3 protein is CASSDGGRSYNEQFF. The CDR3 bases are TGTGCCAGCAGTGACGGGGGGCGCAGTTACAATGAGCAGTTCTTC.

The CDR3 loop reads CASSQGLAETQYF. The CDR3 DNA is TGTGCCAGCAGCCAAGGACTAGCAGAGACCCAGTACTTC. The genes are TRBV4-2 and TRBJ2-5; the match to TRBD2 covers 7 bases. Germline CDR1 and CDR2: LGHNA and YNFKEQ. Losses at the gene ends were 1 base for V and 4 bases for J; bases not matched to a gene: 0. The CDR3 consists of 13 residues.

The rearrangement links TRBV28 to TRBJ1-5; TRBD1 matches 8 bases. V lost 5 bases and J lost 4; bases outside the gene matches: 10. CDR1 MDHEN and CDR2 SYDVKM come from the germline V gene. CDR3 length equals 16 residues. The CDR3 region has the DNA TGTGCCAGCAGTCACCCAGGGACAGGCCTAAATCAGCCCCAGCATTTT. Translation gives CASSHPGTGLNQPQHF.

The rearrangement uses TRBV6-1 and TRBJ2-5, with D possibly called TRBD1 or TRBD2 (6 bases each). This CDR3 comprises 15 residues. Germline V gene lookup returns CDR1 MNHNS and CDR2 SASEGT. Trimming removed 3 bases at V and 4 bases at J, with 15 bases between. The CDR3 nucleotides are TGTGCCAGCAGTGAGGGGGAGGAGGGGGGAGAGACCCAGTACTTC. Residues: CASSEGEEGGETQYF.

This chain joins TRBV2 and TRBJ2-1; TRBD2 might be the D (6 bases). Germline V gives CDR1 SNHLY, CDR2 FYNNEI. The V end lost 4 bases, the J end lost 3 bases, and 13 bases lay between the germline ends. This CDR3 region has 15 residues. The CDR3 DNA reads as TGTGCCAGCAGTGGAGTGAGGGGACTCTACAATGAGCAGTTCTTC. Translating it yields CASSGVRGLYNEQFF.

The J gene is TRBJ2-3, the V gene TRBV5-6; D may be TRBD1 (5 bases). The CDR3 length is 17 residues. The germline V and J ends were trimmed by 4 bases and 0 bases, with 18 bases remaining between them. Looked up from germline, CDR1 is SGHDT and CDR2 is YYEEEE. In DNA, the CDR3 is TGTGCCAGCAGCCCAATCGGGTGGGCAGGGAGCACAGATACGCAGTATTTT. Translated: CASSPIGWAGSTDTQYF.

CDR3 nucleotides: TGTGCCAGCAGCACCGGGACTAGCGGGTGGCCCAATGACGAGCAGTTCTTC. Translating it yields CASSTGTSGWPNDEQFF. The V call is TRBV7-9, the J call TRBJ2-1; TRBD2 agrees at 12 bases. The V gene end was trimmed by 5 bases and the J gene end by 10 bases; junction bases not matched to a gene: 15. In germline, CDR1 is SEHNR, CDR2 FQNEAQ (reference sequence). The CDR3 has 17 residues.

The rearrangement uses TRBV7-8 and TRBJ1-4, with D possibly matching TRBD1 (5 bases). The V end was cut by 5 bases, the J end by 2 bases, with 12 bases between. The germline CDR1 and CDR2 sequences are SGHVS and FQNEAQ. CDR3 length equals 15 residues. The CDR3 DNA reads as TGTGCCAGCAGCCCCGAGGGGAGGACTAATGAAAAACTGTTTTTT. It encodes CASSPEGRTNEKLFF.

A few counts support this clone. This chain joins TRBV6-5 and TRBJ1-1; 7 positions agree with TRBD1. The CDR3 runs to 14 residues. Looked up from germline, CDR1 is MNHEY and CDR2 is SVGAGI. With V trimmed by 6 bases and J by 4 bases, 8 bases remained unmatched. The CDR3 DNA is TGTGCCAGCAGACAGGGGCTGAAAAGCACTGAAGCTTTCTTT. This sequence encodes CASRQGLKSTEAFF.

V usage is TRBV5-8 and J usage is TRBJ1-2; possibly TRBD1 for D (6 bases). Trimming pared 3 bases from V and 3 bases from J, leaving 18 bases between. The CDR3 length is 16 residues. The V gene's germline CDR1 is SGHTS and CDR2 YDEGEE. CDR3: CASSSSFRGRYYGYTF. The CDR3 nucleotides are TGTGCCAGCAGCTCCTCCTTCAGGGGCCGATACTATGGCTACACCTTC.

CDR3 loop: CASSPPGVNEQFF. CDR3 DNA sequence: TGTGCCAGCAGCCCACCTGGCGTCAATGAGCAGTTCTTC. The V gene is TRBV5-8, the J gene TRBJ2-1; D unclear. Germline V gives CDR1 SGHTS, CDR2 YDEGEE. V lost 4 bases to trimming and J lost 6 bases, with 11 bases between them. This CDR3 region has 13 residues.

This CDR3 reads CASAPGGQGMGETQYF. Written as DNA, the CDR3 is TGTGCCAGCGCCCCGGGGGGACAGGGGATGGGAGAGACCCAGTACTTC. This chain links TRBV5-6 with TRBJ2-5, with 10 nucleotides matching TRBD1. Germline V lookup: CDR1 SGHDT, CDR2 YYEEEE. CDR3 length: 16 residues. V shed 7 bases, J shed 4 bases, and the junction held 13 bases outside the gene matches.

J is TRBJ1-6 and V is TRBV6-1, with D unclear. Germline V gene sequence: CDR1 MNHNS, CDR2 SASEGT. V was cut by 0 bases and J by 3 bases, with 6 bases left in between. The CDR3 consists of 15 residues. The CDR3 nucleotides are TGTGCCAGCAGTGAAGCAACCCTCTATAATTCACCCCTCCACTTT. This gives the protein CASSEATLYNSPLHF.

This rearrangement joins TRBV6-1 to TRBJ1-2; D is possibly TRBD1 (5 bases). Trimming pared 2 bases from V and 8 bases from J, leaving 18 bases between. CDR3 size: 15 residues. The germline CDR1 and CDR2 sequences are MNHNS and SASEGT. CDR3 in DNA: TGTGCCAGCAGTGAATCAGCAGGGCGCAACGGGGGCTACACCTTC. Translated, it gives CASSESAGRNGGYTF.